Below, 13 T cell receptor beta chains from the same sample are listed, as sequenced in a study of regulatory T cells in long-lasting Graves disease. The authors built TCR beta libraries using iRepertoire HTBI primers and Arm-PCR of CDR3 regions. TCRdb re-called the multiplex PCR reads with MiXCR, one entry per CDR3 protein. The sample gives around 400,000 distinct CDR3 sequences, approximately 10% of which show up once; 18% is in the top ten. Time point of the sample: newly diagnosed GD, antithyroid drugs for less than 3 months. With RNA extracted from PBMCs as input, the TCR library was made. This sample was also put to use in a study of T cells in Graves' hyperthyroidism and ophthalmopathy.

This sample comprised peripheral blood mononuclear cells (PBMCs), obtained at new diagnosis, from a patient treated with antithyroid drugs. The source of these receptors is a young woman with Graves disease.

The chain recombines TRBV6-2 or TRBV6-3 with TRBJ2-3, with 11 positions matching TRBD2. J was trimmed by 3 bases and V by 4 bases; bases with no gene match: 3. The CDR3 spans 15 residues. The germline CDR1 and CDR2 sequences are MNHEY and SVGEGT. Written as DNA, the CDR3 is TGTGCCAGCAGTTCGTGGACTAGCGGGACAGATACGCAGTATTTT. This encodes CASSSWTSGTDTQYF.

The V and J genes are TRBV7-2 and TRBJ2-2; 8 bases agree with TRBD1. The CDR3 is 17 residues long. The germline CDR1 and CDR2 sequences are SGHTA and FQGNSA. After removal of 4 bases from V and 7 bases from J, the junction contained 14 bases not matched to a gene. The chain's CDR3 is CASSWFNPRGLGGELFF. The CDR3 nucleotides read TGTGCCAGCAGCTGGTTTAATCCCAGGGGGCTGGGCGGGGAGCTGTTTTTT.

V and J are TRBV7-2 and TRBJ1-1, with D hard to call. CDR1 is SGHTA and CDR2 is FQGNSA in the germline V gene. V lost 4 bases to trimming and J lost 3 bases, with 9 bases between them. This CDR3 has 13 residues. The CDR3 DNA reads TGTGCCAGCAGCTCATTGGGGTACACTGAAGCTTTCTTT. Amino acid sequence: CASSSLGYTEAFF.

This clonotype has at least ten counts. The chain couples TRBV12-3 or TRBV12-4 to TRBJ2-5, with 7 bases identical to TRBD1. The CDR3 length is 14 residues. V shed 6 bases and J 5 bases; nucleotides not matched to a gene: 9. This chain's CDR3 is CASSLTGSRETQYF. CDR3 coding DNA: TGTGCCAGCAGCCTGACAGGGTCGAGGGAGACCCAGTACTTC.

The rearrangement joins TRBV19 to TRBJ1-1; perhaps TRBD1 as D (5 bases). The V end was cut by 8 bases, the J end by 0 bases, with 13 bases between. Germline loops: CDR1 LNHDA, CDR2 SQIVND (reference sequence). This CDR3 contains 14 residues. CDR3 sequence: CASGDGFMNTEAFF. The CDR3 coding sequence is TGTGCCAGTGGGGACGGATTCATGAACACTGAAGCTTTCTTT.

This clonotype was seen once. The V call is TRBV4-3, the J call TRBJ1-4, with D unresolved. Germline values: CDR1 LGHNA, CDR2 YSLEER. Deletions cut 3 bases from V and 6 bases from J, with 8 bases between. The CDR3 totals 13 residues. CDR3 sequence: CASSHEDYEKLFF. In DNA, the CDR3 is TGCGCCAGCAGCCATGAGGATTATGAAAAACTGTTTTTT.

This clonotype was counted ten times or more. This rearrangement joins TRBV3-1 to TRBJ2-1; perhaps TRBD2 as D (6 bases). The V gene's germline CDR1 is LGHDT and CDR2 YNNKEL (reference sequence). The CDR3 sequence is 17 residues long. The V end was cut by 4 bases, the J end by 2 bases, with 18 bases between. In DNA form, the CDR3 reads TGTGCCAGCAGCCCTTCTTTTCAGCGGACTACCTACAATGAGCAGTTCTTC. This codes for CASSPSFQRTTYNEQFF.

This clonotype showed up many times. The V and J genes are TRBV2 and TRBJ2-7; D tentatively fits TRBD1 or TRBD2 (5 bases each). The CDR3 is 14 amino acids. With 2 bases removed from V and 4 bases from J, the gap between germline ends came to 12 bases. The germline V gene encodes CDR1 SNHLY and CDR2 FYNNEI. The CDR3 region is CASSERGLHYEQYF. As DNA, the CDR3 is TGTGCCAGCAGTGAACGGGGCCTTCATTACGAGCAGTACTTC.

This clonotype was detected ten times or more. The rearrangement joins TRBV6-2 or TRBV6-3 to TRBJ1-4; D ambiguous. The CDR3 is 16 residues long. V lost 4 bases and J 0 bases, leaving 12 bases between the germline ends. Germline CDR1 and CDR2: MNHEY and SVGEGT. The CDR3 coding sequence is TGTGCCAGCAGTTCTCCCTCCGGGGCAACTAATGAAAAACTGTTTTTT. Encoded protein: CASSSPSGATNEKLFF.

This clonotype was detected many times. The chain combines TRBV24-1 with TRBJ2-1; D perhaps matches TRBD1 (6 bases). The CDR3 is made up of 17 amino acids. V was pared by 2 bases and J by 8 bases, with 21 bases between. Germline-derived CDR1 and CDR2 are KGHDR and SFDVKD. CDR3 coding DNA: TGTGCCACCAGTGATTCGAGTCGGGACACTCCTCGGGATGAGCAGTTCTTC. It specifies CATSDSSRDTPRDEQFF.

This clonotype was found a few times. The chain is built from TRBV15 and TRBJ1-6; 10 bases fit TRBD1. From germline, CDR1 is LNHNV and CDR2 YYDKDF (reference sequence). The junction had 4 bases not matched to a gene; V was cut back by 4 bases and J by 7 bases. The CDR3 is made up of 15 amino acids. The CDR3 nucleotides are TGTGCCACCAGCAATTCGGGACAGGGGAATTCACCCCTCCACTTT. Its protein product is CATSNSGQGNSPLHF.

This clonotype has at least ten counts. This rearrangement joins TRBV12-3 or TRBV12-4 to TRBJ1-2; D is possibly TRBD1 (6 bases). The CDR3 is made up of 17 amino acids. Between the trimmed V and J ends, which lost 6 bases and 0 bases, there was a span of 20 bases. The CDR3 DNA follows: TGTGCCAGCAGCTCTGACAGGACCCTGCCTACTAACTATGGCTACACCTTC. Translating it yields CASSSDRTLPTNYGYTF.

The CDR3 protein is CASSPLSDREGASTEAFF. DNA of the CDR3: TGTGCCAGCTCACCTCTATCCGACAGGGAGGGGGCGAGTACTGAAGCTTTCTTT. The V gene is TRBV18, the J gene TRBJ1-1, with 7 bases that match TRBD1. The CDR3 runs to 18 residues. V shed 3 bases, J shed 5 bases, and the junction held 18 bases outside the gene matches. Germline V gives CDR1 KGHSH, CDR2 LQKENI.